This T cell receptor (beta chain) comes out of a study of blood T cell repertoires in COVID-19. As originally analysed: Reference gene primer amplification gave estimated nucleated cell counts. Only in-frame clones appear in the TCRdb table, and some are missing; sequencing was by immunoSEQ multiplex PCR. Clone size and the V and J calls come from that table; the DNA yielded D and trimming. The sample includes some 240,000 clones, under 90% seen only once; the top ten take around 4.1%. The receptor was derived from a young man with acute COVID-19. The sample taken for sequencing was PBMCs or T cells enriched from blood (not recorded which).

For the CDR3, the DNA is TGTGCCAGCAGCGTAGCTAGCGAGCAGTTCTTC. It yields the protein CASSVASEQFF. The chain combines TRBV9 with TRBJ2-1, with D tentatively TRBD2 (5 bases). The CDR3 runs 11 residues. Germline V gene sequence: CDR1 SGDLS, CDR2 YYNGEE. Trimming took off 0 bases at V and 10 bases at J, with 5 bases between the two ends.